The 14 T cell receptor beta chains presented below share a single source sample, sequenced in a study of blood T cell repertoires in COVID-19. Method: immunoSEQ multiplex PCR; TCRdb's copy keeps in-frame clones and lacks some. The sample includes around 200,000 clones, 75% to 90% of them seen just once. The sequenced sample consisted of PBMCs or T cells enriched from blood (not recorded which). Receptor source: a woman between 25 and 40 years old who had been exposed to COVID-19.

This chain links TRBV7-9 with TRBJ2-2; 16 positions agree with TRBD2. This CDR3 has 19 residues. Germline lookup yields CDR1 SEHNR and CDR2 FQNEAQ (reference sequence). V dropped 5 bases and J dropped 3; count of bases not matched to a gene: 9. CDR3 nucleotides: TGTGCCAGCAGCAGCCCGGGACTAGCGGGGGGGCCCTACACCGGGGAGCTGTTTTTT. This encodes CASSSPGLAGGPYTGELFF.

This chain joins TRBV5-1 and TRBJ2-5, with 7 nucleotides matching TRBD1. The CDR3 consists of 16 residues. Trimming cost V 4 bases and J 1 base; bases outside gene matches: 10. From germline, CDR1 is SGHRS and CDR2 YFSETQ. CDR3 protein: CASSRLGQSRQETQYF. The CDR3 region has the DNA TGCGCCAGCAGCCGACTGGGACAGAGCCGCCAAGAGACCCAGTACTTC.

The chain uses TRBV6-5 and TRBJ2-2, with TRBD2 matching 7 bases. CDR3 length equals 12 residues. Germline V gene sequence: CDR1 MNHEY, CDR2 SVGAGI. The V segment lost 8 bases and the J segment 6 bases; nucleotides outside the gene matches: 3. The CDR3 region has the DNA TGTGCCAGCCGGGAGGTACCCGGGGAGCTGTTTTTT. This translates into CASREVPGELFF.

The rearrangement links TRBV5-1 to TRBJ1-1; D remains ambiguous. Trimming removed 3 bases at V and 0 bases at J, with 9 bases between. The CDR3 contains 14 residues. Germline loops: CDR1 SGHRS, CDR2 YFSETQ. The CDR3 nucleotides read TGCGCCAGCAGCTCCGTCAGTATGAACACTGAAGCTTTCTTT. This sequence encodes CASSSVSMNTEAFF. Drawing the rest from reference TRBV5-1 and TRBJ1-1, the complete variable domain is KAGVTQTPRYLIKTRGQQVTLSCSPISGHRSVSWYQQTPGQGLQFLFEYFSETQRNKGNFPGRFSGRQFSNSRSEMNVSTLELGDSALYLCASSSVSMNTEAFFGQGTRLTVV.

This rearrangement joins TRBV5-1 to TRBJ1-1, with D perhaps matching TRBD1 (6 bases). V shed 4 bases and J shed 8 bases, with 15 bases lying between them. Germline V gives CDR1 SGHRS, CDR2 YFSETQ. The CDR3 spans 13 residues. The CDR3 DNA is TGCGCCAGCAGCGTGACAGGTGGGCGGGAAGCTTTCTTT. Translating gives CASSVTGGREAFF.

This clone was seen a handful of times. The V gene is TRBV5-1, the J gene TRBJ1-4; 8 positions match TRBD1. Looked up from germline, CDR1 is SGHRS and CDR2 is YFSETQ. The CDR3 contains 15 residues. The V segment lost 4 bases and the J segment 2 bases; nucleotides outside the gene matches: 4. This chain's CDR3 is CASSKQGGTNEKLFF. CDR3 DNA sequence: TGCGCCAGCAGCAAACAGGGGGGTACTAATGAAAAACTGTTTTTT. Full variable domain (remainder filled in from reference TRBV5-1 and TRBJ1-4): KAGVTQTPRYLIKTRGQQVTLSCSPISGHRSVSWYQQTPGQGLQFLFEYFSETQRNKGNFPGRFSGRQFSNSRSEMNVSTLELGDSALYLCASSKQGGTNEKLFFGSGTQLSVL.

The chain couples TRBV29-1 to TRBJ1-2; 9 bases agree with TRBD1. The CDR3 runs 14 residues. V lost 3 bases and J lost 4; bases outside the gene matches: 6. In germline, CDR1 is SQVTM, CDR2 ANQGSEA. CDR3 amino acids: CSVDGDRAIYGYTF. CDR3 DNA sequence: TGCAGCGTTGATGGGGACAGGGCAATCTATGGCTACACCTTC.

The chain links TRBV11-3 to TRBJ1-1; D is unclear. The CDR3 totals 14 residues. Germline V gives CDR1 SGHNT, CDR2 YENEEA. V gave up 3 bases and J gave up 7 bases, with 15 bases separating them. CDR3 residues: CASSFGGGQVEAFF. CDR3 DNA sequence: TGTGCCAGCAGCTTTGGAGGTGGGCAGGTTGAAGCTTTCTTT.

This chain connects TRBV5-1 to TRBJ2-1, with D possibly TRBD2 on 5 matching bases. Germline values: CDR1 SGHRS, CDR2 YFSETQ. V lost 0 bases to trimming and J lost 14 bases, with 15 bases between them. This CDR3 contains 13 residues. The CDR3 DNA is TGCGCCAGCAGCTTGGGGACCGAGGGAGTAGAGTTCTTC. Translating gives CASSLGTEGVEFF.

This clone was detected a few times. The J gene is TRBJ2-2, the V gene TRBV6-6; possibly TRBD2 for D (7 bases). Germline V CDR1 and CDR2: MNHNY, SVGAGI (reference sequence). V lost 5 bases, J lost 1 base, and 17 bases lay in between. This CDR3 is 17 amino acids long. The CDR3 sequence: CASSPTGGAGNTGELFF. CDR3 nucleotide sequence: TGTGCCAGCAGTCCGACGGGGGGCGCGGGGAACACCGGGGAGCTGTTTTTT.

The sample holds a few counts of this clone. This sequence joins TRBV6-5 and TRBJ2-6; weak D call: TRBD2 (6 bases). There are 15 residues in the CDR3. Trimming cost V 6 bases and J 3 bases, with 12 bases left between them. In germline, CDR1 is MNHEY, CDR2 SVGAGI. CDR3 nucleotides: TGTGCCAGCAGCCCCGGGACTGTTGGGGCCAACGTCCTGACTTTC. It encodes CASSPGTVGANVLTF.

V and J are TRBV2 and TRBJ1-6; the D gene is possibly TRBD1 (6 bases). The CDR3 consists of 14 residues. The germline V and J ends were trimmed by 6 bases and 7 bases, with 13 bases remaining between them. Germline-derived CDR1 and CDR2 are SNHLY and FYNNEI. The CDR3 reads CASRGHGSNSPLHF. The CDR3 DNA reads as TGTGCCAGCAGGGGACATGGTAGCAATTCACCCCTCCACTTT.

The chain employs TRBV12-5 and TRBJ2-7, with 7 positions matching TRBD1. V lost 7 bases and J lost 2; bases outside the gene matches: 11. There are 15 residues in the CDR3. The germline V gene has CDR1 LGHNT and CDR2 FRNRAP. CDR3 DNA: TGTGCTAGTGCCGTGACAGGGATCCAACCCTACGAGCAGTACTTC. Translation gives CASAVTGIQPYEQYF.

The CDR3 DNA reads TGTGCCAGCAGCCCCACTGCGAACACCGGGGAGCTGTTTTTT. Encoded protein: CASSPTANTGELFF. This sequence joins TRBV7-3 and TRBJ2-2; no clear D gene. V lost 5 bases to trimming and J lost 0 bases, with 7 bases between them. Germline V gene sequence: CDR1 SGHTA, CDR2 FQGTGA. This CDR3 has 14 residues.